What follows are 12 T cell receptor beta chains derived from one specimen sequenced in a study of blood T cell repertoires in COVID-19. Generated by immunoSEQ multiplex PCR, the TCRdb table keeps only in-frame clones and is missing some. The table shows about 200,000 clones, with 65% to 90% occurring only once. The material sequenced was PBMCs or T cells enriched from blood (not recorded which). The receptors stem from a woman aged 45-65 years with acute COVID-19.

The V call is TRBV18, the J call TRBJ1-2, with D possibly matching TRBD1 (6 bases). V was pared by 3 bases and J by 2 bases, with 13 bases between. This CDR3 has 15 amino acids. Germline V gives CDR1 KGHSH, CDR2 LQKENI. The DNA for the CDR3 is TGTGCCAGCTCACCCTTGGACAGTGTGAACTATGGCTACACCTTC. This gives the protein CASSPLDSVNYGYTF.

CDR3 amino acids: CASSSQTGMNTEAFF. CDR3 DNA sequence: TGTGCCAGCAGTTCCCAGACAGGGATGAACACTGAAGCTTTCTTT. J is TRBJ1-1 and V is TRBV27; 7 bases align to TRBD1. Trimming removed 4 bases from V and 0 bases from J; junction bases left unmatched: 5. In germline, CDR1 is MNHEY, CDR2 SMNVEV (reference sequence). The CDR3 consists of 15 residues.

CDR3: CASGALRGGSGEQYF. The CDR3 region has the DNA TGTGCCAGCGGGGCCCTCCGTGGGGGGTCTGGCGAGCAGTACTTC. The chain recombines TRBV2 with TRBJ2-7; D possibly corresponds to TRBD2 (6 bases). The CDR3 spans 15 residues. Trimming removed 8 bases from V and 6 bases from J, with 23 bases in between. Germline-derived CDR1 and CDR2 are SNHLY and FYNNEI. Variable domain in full (rest from reference TRBV2 and TRBJ2-7): EPEVTQTPSHQVTQMGQEVILRCVPISNHLYFYWYRQILGQKVEFLVSFYNNEISEKSEIFDDQFSVERPDGSNFTLKIRSTKLEDSAMYFCASGALRGGSGEQYFGPGTRLTVT.

This clone was observed once. V and J are TRBV4-1 and TRBJ1-2, with 8 bases that match TRBD1. Per germline, CDR1 MGHRA and CDR2 YSYEKL. The CDR3 totals 13 residues. V shed 4 bases and J 5 bases; nucleotides not matched to a gene: 3. The CDR3 loop is CASSPGQVYGYTF. For the CDR3, the DNA is TGCGCCAGCAGCCCGGGACAGGTGTATGGCTACACCTTC.

The table lists this clone with a few counts. The V call is TRBV29-1, the J call TRBJ2-7, with TRBD2 matching over 12 bases. The CDR3 extends over 14 amino acids. J was trimmed by 5 bases and V by 6 bases; bases with no gene match: 8. Germline V gene data show CDR1 as SQVTM and CDR2 as ANQGSEA. In nucleotides, the CDR3 is TGCAGCGTAGCATGGACTAGCGGGGCCCACGAGCAGTACTTC. It yields the protein CSVAWTSGAHEQYF.

With regard to this clone: A much larger clone lies one base from this, so it may be a read error. The chain recombines TRBV7-2 with TRBJ2-3, with TRBD1 identical over 8 bases. The CDR3 contains 15 residues. Trimming removed 4 bases from V and 1 base from J; junction bases left unmatched: 4. The germline gives CDR1 SGHTA, CDR2 FQGNSA. CDR3 coding DNA: TGTGCCAGCAGCTCCAGACAGGGGCGCACAGATACGCAGTATTTT. This gives the protein CASSSRQGRTDTQYF.

The chain has TRBV6-5 and TRBJ2-1, with D tentatively TRBD2 (6 bases). The CDR3 loop spans 15 amino acids. Germline CDR1 and CDR2: MNHEY and SVGAGI. Trimming removed 2 bases from V and 2 bases from J, with 10 bases in between. In DNA, the CDR3 is TGTGCCAGCAGTTACGATAGCGGTCCCTACAATGAGCAGTTCTTC. This gives the protein CASSYDSGPYNEQFF.

V is TRBV7-2 and J is TRBJ2-1, with D possibly matching TRBD2 (7 bases). The CDR3 is made up of 15 amino acids. V lost 6 bases to trimming and J lost 4 bases, with 16 bases between them. The V gene's germline CDR1 is SGHTA and CDR2 FQGNSA. CDR3 region: CASRLGGAGYNEQFF. Here the CDR3 DNA reads TGTGCCAGCAGACTAGGGGGGGCCGGATACAATGAGCAGTTCTTC.

The chain employs TRBV3-1 (or the pseudogene TRBV3-2) and TRBJ2-3; no clear D gene. This CDR3 is 18 amino acids long. Trimming stripped 2 bases from V and 2 bases from J, with 20 bases between. In germline, CDR1 is LGHDT, CDR2 YNNKEL (reference sequence). The CDR3 bases are TGTGCCAGCAGCCAAATCCCTGTAGCCGTCAGACCCACAGATACGCAGTATTTT. Translating it yields CASSQIPVAVRPTDTQYF.

The chain combines TRBV14 with TRBJ2-5; D uncertain. V was cut by 4 bases and J by 6 bases, with 9 bases left in between. CDR1 is SGHDN and CDR2 is FVKESK in the germline V gene. The CDR3 contains 12 residues. CDR3 loop: CASSPGWQTQYF. For the CDR3, the DNA is TGTGCCAGCAGCCCTGGCTGGCAGACCCAGTACTTC.

This rearrangement joins TRBV7-9 to TRBJ2-1, with TRBD2 matching over 11 bases. The germline V gene has CDR1 SEHNR and CDR2 FQNEAQ (reference sequence). V shed 5 bases and J 4 bases; nucleotides not matched to a gene: 16. This CDR3 has 19 amino acids. CDR3: CASSPTGLAGGRRYNEQFF. The CDR3 DNA reads TGTGCCAGCAGCCCGACGGGGCTAGCGGGAGGACGCCGATACAATGAGCAGTTCTTC.

This CDR3 reads CASRQTGGIMNTEAFF. CDR3 nucleotides: TGTGCCAGTAGGCAAACAGGGGGGATCATGAACACTGAAGCTTTCTTT. J is TRBJ1-1 and V is TRBV19, with TRBD1 identical over 8 bases. This CDR3 spans 16 amino acids. Germline CDR1 and CDR2: LNHDA and SQIVND (reference sequence). Trimming removed 6 bases from V and 0 bases from J; junction bases left unmatched: 9.